This is a list of T cell receptor beta chains from one sample in a study of shared clonotypes between healthy human individuals. The assay was immunoSEQ multiplex PCR, and TCRdb's table has in-frame clones only and misses some. The table has 2 million to 2.5 million clones, more than 90% seen once. The sample taken for sequencing was naive CD4+ T cells sorted from blood. The receptors here all came from a man younger than 35 in good health. The conserved cysteine and the conserved F or W are not part of the CDR3 here. Only some rows state a clone size, as once, few, many or a class for expanded clones.

ASSYSGRGTEVF	TRBV6-5	NA
AIRRNHEQY	TRBV10-3	NA
ASSGGTSGETQY	TRBV18	NA
AWSYVSSNYGYT	TRBV30	NA
ASSEEQGVYYGYT	TRBV6-1	NA
ASSLLPVQGSNQPQH	TRBV5-1	NA
ASSLVGSSNQPQH	TRBV5-1	NA
ASSTRQGRNYGYT	TRBV19	NA
AWSSTDTQY	TRBV30	NA
ASKRGRSAYEQY	TRBV19	NA
ASSLDQVPSYEQY	TRBV7-6	NA
ASRRAGGGYEQY	TRBV2	NA
ASSSGYNEQF	TRBV7-2	NA
ASQGSGELF	TRBV28	NA
ASRHPGTAFGYGYT	TRBV4-1	NA
ASSLSVSYGYT	TRBV5-1	few
ASSVAGDSYEQY	TRBV6-1	NA
ASSEAGGFGQPQH	TRBV6-1	NA